This T cell receptor (beta chain) was retrieved from a study of tumor-infiltrating lymphocytes in primary liver carcinoma. Trimming took 0 bases from V and 3 from J, leaving 9 bases between them. Germline CDR1 SQVTM, CDR2 ANQGSEA. The CDR3 consists of 13 residues. With a constant-region primer, TCR beta cDNA was made from 400 to 550 ng of total RNA. Employing slightly modified ARM-PCR, three nested multiplex PCR rounds were run, and these gave rise to the TCR beta libraries. Use of TRBV1-TRBV30 forward primers with a C-beta reverse primer characterized the first two PCR rounds, which lasted around 11 cycles each. TCRdb used MiXCR to reprocess the multiplex PCR reads, holding one entry per CDR3 protein. The data show some 20,000 distinct CDR3 sequences, 60% to 80% seen once. From unsorted bulk tissue weighing roughly 17-31 mg, DNA and RNA were co-extracted.

Sequencing used liver tumor tissue from sampling region 4. Subset: tumor region T4, right-lateral pole. This TCR came from a woman aged 25 to 39 with primary liver carcinoma and hepatitis B virus infection. V and J are TRBV29-1 and TRBJ2-7; D is undetermined. The CDR3 coding sequence is TGCAGCGTTGAAGATGAATACAGCTACGAGCAGTACTTC. It encodes CSVEDEYSYEQYF.